This T cell receptor beta chain was sequenced during a study of regulatory T cells in long-lasting Graves disease. Overall study context: For a period under 3 months, newly diagnosed Graves' patients had taken antithyroid drugs.

Regarding time point: newly diagnosed GD, antithyroid drugs for less than 3 months. Following extraction of RNA from PBMCs, that RNA was used to make the TCR library. Xi'an, China, was home to the endocrinology department that provided patients. This CDR3 region has 14 residues. Germline CDR1 and CDR2: DFQATT and SNEGSKA (reference sequence). The germline V and J ends were trimmed by 1 base and 4 bases, with 13 bases remaining between them. This clonotype was seen ten or more times. Arm-PCR of CDR3 regions with iRepertoire HTBI primers generated TCR beta libraries. Authors' analysis steps: Identified segments across samples numbered approximately 62 TRBV and around 13 TRBJ. TCRdb processed the multiplex PCR reads anew with MiXCR; each CDR3 protein has one entry. The V and J calls, along with clone size, are taken from TCRdb and not from the paper's own processing. This sample has hundreds of thousands of distinct CDR3 sequences; approximately 15% occur once, and the top ten carry about 18%.

These records were also assigned to another study, of T cells in Graves' hyperthyroidism and ophthalmopathy. That paper states: Patients aged 18 to 65 with hyperthyroidism were newly diagnosed, with duration under 2 months.

The sequencing here drew on peripheral blood mononuclear cells (PBMCs), taken at new diagnosis, from a patient treated with antithyroid drugs. The chain couples TRBV20-1 to TRBJ2-5; D ambiguous. The TCR comes from a woman aged 25-40 years with Graves disease. The CDR3 DNA sequence: TGCAGTGCTAGAGGACATTTGGTTTCAGAGACCCAGTACTTC. Its protein is CSARGHLVSETQYF.